This entry lists 7 T cell receptor beta chains sequenced from one sample in a study of beta chain features in type 1 diabetes. As every portion of the isolated RNA was reverse transcribed, the sequencing read expressed TCRB transcripts. Assay used: immunoSEQ multiplex PCR; TCRdb lists only in-frame clones, some missing. The repertoire holds more than 120,000 clones, about 10% seen once, with roughly 1.4% in the top ten. The sequencing sample was made of naive CD4+ T cells from blood. The source of these receptors is a man aged 18 to 35 in good health.

This clone was observed a few times. The chain links TRBV2 to TRBJ1-5, with TRBD1 as a possible D gene (6 bases). The V end was cut by 0 bases, the J end by 0 bases, with 9 bases between. CDR1 is SNHLY and CDR2 is FYNNEI in the germline V gene. CDR3 size: 16 residues. DNA of the CDR3: TGTGCCAGCAGTGAAGCGCTAGGGGGTAGCAATCAGCCCCAGCATTTT. It is translated as CASSEALGGSNQPQHF.

The chain recombines TRBV2 with TRBJ1-6; 10 nucleotides match TRBD1. V trimming: 6 bases; J trimming: 8 bases; junction bases outside the gene matches: 7. Per the germline V gene, CDR1 is SNHLY and CDR2 is FYNNEI. CDR3 length: 15 residues. The CDR3 is CASSSRGQGDSPLHF. Here the CDR3 DNA reads TGTGCCAGCAGCAGCAGAGGACAGGGGGATTCACCCCTCCACTTT.

The J gene is TRBJ1-5, the V gene TRBV5-1, with D possibly TRBD1 on 5 matching bases. The length of the CDR3 is 14 residues. Trimming removed 4 bases from V and 2 bases from J, with 10 bases in between. Germline CDR1 and CDR2: SGHRS and YFSETQ. The CDR3 sequence: CASSPGIGNQPQHF. CDR3 nucleotide sequence: TGCGCCAGCAGCCCAGGGATTGGCAATCAGCCCCAGCATTTT.

V gene TRBV6-7 combines with J gene TRBJ2-3; TRBD1 matches at 10 bases. TRBV6-7 is annotated as an ORF whose role is uncertain. Trimming removed 0 bases from V and 6 bases from J; junction bases left unmatched: 6. The CDR3 totals 16 residues. CDR3: CASSYSGDRGWDTQYF. CDR3 nucleotide sequence: TGTGCCAGCAGTTACTCGGGGGACAGGGGTTGGGATACGCAGTATTTT.

V usage is TRBV18 and J usage is TRBJ2-3; no clear D gene. The CDR3 spans 16 residues. Germline V gene lookup returns CDR1 KGHSH and CDR2 LQKENI. V lost 3 bases and J 1 base, leaving 14 bases between the germline ends. The CDR3 DNA sequence: TGTGCCAGCTCACCGACCTTAGCCTCCCGCACAGATACGCAGTATTTT. Its translation: CASSPTLASRTDTQYF.

This clone was picked up a small number of times. This chain connects TRBV25-1 to TRBJ2-5, with 15 bases lining up with TRBD2. Germline V gene data show CDR1 as MGHDK and CDR2 as SYGVNS. The CDR3 length is 18 residues. V trimming: 4 bases; J trimming: 7 bases; junction bases outside the gene matches: 13. CDR3 coding DNA: TGTGCCAGCAGTGGGACTAGCGGGGGGGCGTCCCGTTTCTGGACCCAGTACTTC. It is translated as CASSGTSGGASRFWTQYF.

The sample holds many counts of this clone. The V gene is TRBV4-1, the J gene TRBJ2-3, with a possible D match to TRBD2 (6 bases). Germline-derived CDR1 and CDR2 are MGHRA and YSYEKL. CDR3 length: 14 residues. The V gene lost 2 bases and the J gene lost 4 bases, with 10 bases spanning the gap. The CDR3 DNA is TGCGCCAGCAGCCAACCAGCGGGCGCAGATACGCAGTATTTT. It yields the protein CASSQPAGADTQYF.